Listed here are 14 T cell receptor beta chains from one sample, sequenced in a study of Graves' ophthalmopathy and Graves' hyperthyroidism. Amplified TCR beta CDR3 regions were obtained using RNA transcripts as template. The first-round RT-PCR employed HTBI primers together with the Qiagen OneStep RT-PCR kit. A multiplex PCR was then performed as the second round. From the multiplex PCR reads, TCRdb called clonotypes with MiXCR, one entry per CDR3 protein. The sample includes a few hundred thousand distinct CDR3 sequences, about 16% of them seen just once. Sequencing used peripheral blood. The source is a woman aged 18-29 years with stable Graves' hyperthyroidism.

This clonotype was detected ten times or more. V is TRBV29-1 and J is TRBJ1-1; D gene unclear. Trimming left V 7 bases short and J 0 bases short, with 3 bases between. The CDR3 has 10 amino acids. Germline V gene sequence: CDR1 SQVTM, CDR2 ANQGSEA. The DNA for the CDR3 is TGCAGCGCCGTGAACACTGAAGCTTTCTTT. It encodes CSAVNTEAFF.

This clonotype was counted ten times or more. CDR3 sequence reads: CASSLQAASDQPQHF. The CDR3 DNA sequence: TGTGCCAGTAGTCTCCAGGCAGCGTCGGATCAGCCCCAGCATTTT. The chain couples TRBV19 to TRBJ1-5, with unresolved D. Trimming left V 5 bases short and J 5 bases short, with 16 bases between. The germline gives CDR1 LNHDA, CDR2 SQIVND (reference sequence). The CDR3 is made up of 15 amino acids.

On this clonotype itself: A much more abundant neighbour one base away suggests this may be a read error. The V gene is TRBV6-2 or TRBV6-3, the J gene TRBJ1-5; 9 bases match TRBD1. Germline V gene lookup returns CDR1 MNHEY and CDR2 SVGEGT. CDR3 length: 14 amino acids. J was trimmed by 5 bases and V by 6 bases; bases with no gene match: 5. CDR3 sequence reads: CASRSRTGDQPQHF. CDR3 DNA: TGTGCCAGCAGATCCCGGACAGGGGATCAGCCCCAGCATTTT.

This clonotype was recorded only once. V and J are TRBV6-1 and TRBJ1-6; D is unresolved. The germline V gene has CDR1 MNHNS and CDR2 SASEGT. The CDR3 totals 14 residues. The V and J ends lost 4 bases and 9 bases respectively, with 13 bases between them. Written as DNA, the CDR3 is TGTGCCAGCAGTGTGGTCGGAGGAAGTTCACCCCTCCACTTT. Amino acid sequence: CASSVVGGSSPLHF.

This clonotype was picked up many times. V and J are TRBV15 and TRBJ1-5; D is unclear. Germline CDR1 and CDR2: LNHNV and YYDKDF (reference sequence). V lost 1 base to trimming and J lost 4 bases, with 11 bases between them. There are 15 residues in the CDR3. The CDR3 DNA follows: TGTGCCACCAGCAGAGGTAGGGCCTGGAATCAGCCCCAGCATTTT. Residues: CATSRGRAWNQPQHF.

The chain has TRBV19 and TRBJ1-5; the D is unclear. The length of the CDR3 is 13 residues. Trimming cost V 3 bases and J 5 bases, with 8 bases left between them. Germline V gives CDR1 LNHDA, CDR2 SQIVND (reference sequence). CDR3: CASSMQADQPQHF. CDR3 DNA: TGTGCCAGTAGTATGCAAGCGGATCAGCCCCAGCATTTT.

This clonotype has at least ten counts. The chain has TRBV5-8 and TRBJ1-2; D not certain. The germline gives CDR1 SGHTS, CDR2 YDEGEE. The V gene lost 0 bases and the J gene lost 4 bases, with 10 bases spanning the gap. This CDR3 contains 14 residues. CDR3 sequence (DNA): TGTGCCAGCAGCTTGGGATCGGGAATCTATGGCTACACCTTC. This gives the protein CASSLGSGIYGYTF.

In nucleotides, the CDR3 is TGTGCCAGCAGTCGAGGGACAGACGGTCAGCCCCAGCATTTT. Translating gives CASSRGTDGQPQHF. J is TRBJ1-5 and V is TRBV6-1, with 7 bases matching TRBD1. Germline V lookup: CDR1 MNHNS, CDR2 SASEGT. This CDR3 region has 14 residues. With 5 bases clipped from V and 6 bases from J, the junction kept 7 bases outside the gene matches.

This clonotype was found many times. The chain carries TRBV20-1 and TRBJ2-5; D is ambiguous. From germline, CDR1 is DFQATT and CDR2 SNEGSKA (reference sequence). This CDR3 region has 15 residues. V was cut by 0 bases and J by 2 bases, with 13 bases left in between. The CDR3 DNA is TGCAGTGCTAGAGATCGCCTGGGATCTCAAGAGACCCAGTACTTC. This codes for CSARDRLGSQETQYF.

Ten or more counts support this clonotype. A junction end diverges from the germline sequence, so it may reflect a read error. The V call is TRBV6-4, the J call TRBJ2-7; the D call may be TRBD1 or TRBD2 (5 bases each). Germline V gene data show CDR1 as MRHNA and CDR2 as SNTAGT. This CDR3 is built from 13 residues. As DNA, the CDR3 is TGTGCCGGCAGAGTCCGGGACCCCTACGAGCAGTACTTC. As protein: CAGRVRDPYEQYF.

This clonotype was recorded at least ten times. The J gene is TRBJ2-7, the V gene TRBV6-1, with D unclear. The CDR3 covers 14 residues. The V gene's germline CDR1 is MNHNS and CDR2 SASEGT. The ends were cut back, 7 bases at V and 2 bases at J, with 15 bases in the middle. The CDR3 region is CASIRVPGPYEQYF. The CDR3 nucleotides are TGTGCCAGCATCCGCGTCCCCGGCCCCTACGAGCAGTACTTC.

In this sample, this clonotype turned up many times. The rearrangement uses TRBV14 and TRBJ1-2; D is perhaps TRBD1 (5 bases). The CDR3 contains 15 residues. The germline V and J ends were trimmed by 1 base and 4 bases, with 13 bases remaining between them. Germline V lookup: CDR1 SGHDN, CDR2 FVKESK. The CDR3 DNA is TGTGCCAGCAGCCAAGTCCCGGGTAGGGGCTATGGCTACACCTTC. It is translated as CASSQVPGRGYGYTF.

This chain links TRBV5-1 with TRBJ2-5, with 8 bases lining up with TRBD1. Germline trimming cut 3 bases from V and 4 bases from J; bases unmatched to any gene: 11. The CDR3 extends over 16 amino acids. CDR1 and CDR2 (germline): SGHRS, YFSETQ. CDR3 in DNA: TGCGCCAGCAGCTCGGAGGCAGGGGGCGGCTTAGAGACCCAGTACTTC. This encodes CASSSEAGGGLETQYF.

The gene calls are TRBV29-1 and TRBJ2-7; possibly TRBD1 for D (6 bases). Germline CDR1 and CDR2: SQVTM and ANQGSEA. V shed 3 bases and J shed 2 bases, with 17 bases lying between them. The CDR3 is 15 amino acids. CDR3 sequence: CSVDIGQGPTYEQYF. CDR3 DNA sequence: TGCAGCGTTGATATCGGCCAGGGGCCGACCTACGAGCAGTACTTC.